A single T cell receptor (beta chain) is shown here with its context. The antigen is undetermined. The read ends 3 residues before the CDR3 terminus; that terminus is restored from the germline J gene. Profiled with immunoSEQ multiplex PCR; TCRdb holds only in-frame clones, not every one. The sample is made up of around 42,000 clones, none counted only once. This sample stems from a study of T cell clonality in common variable immunodeficiency. All CVID subjects were on immunoglobulin replacement for at least one year. CVID subjects were neither ill nor on immunomodulatory or immunosuppressive medication at sampling. Whole-study findings and limits: Fewer deletions and N-nucleotide insertions were reportedly seen in common variable immunodeficiency TCR beta sequences.

This CDR3 has 13 amino acids. The V end lost 7 bases, the J end lost 5 bases, and 14 bases lay between the germline ends. Per the germline V gene, CDR1 is WSHSY and CDR2 is SAAADI. The gene calls are TRBV10-2 and TRBJ1-1; D may be TRBD1 (5 bases). The sequence was obtained from a human donor with common variable immunodeficiency. Source material: peripheral blood mononuclear cells. The chain's CDR3 is CASNTGGGTEAFF. The sequenced part of the CDR3 DNA is TGCGCCAGCAACACGGGGGGTGGGACTGAA.